The rows below give T cell receptor beta chains drawn from one sample of a study of blood T cell repertoires in COVID-19. Sequenced by immunoSEQ multiplex PCR; TCRdb stores in-frame clones only, minus some. The sample contains roughly 45,000 clones, around 80% of which appear only once. The sample was peripheral blood. These receptors all stem from an older woman with acute or convalescent COVID-19. The CDR3 runs from the conserved cysteine through the conserved F or W. Fields, in order: J gene, D gene, clone size, V gene, CDR3 DNA, CDR3 protein. The D gene is left open where the match is weak. Clone size is given for some rows only: seen once, a few or many times, or a class if the clone is expanded.

TRBJ1-1 NA NA TRBV11-2 TGTGCCAGCAGTCCCGGTCTGAACACTGAAGCTTTCTTT CASSPGLNTEAFF
TRBJ2-1 TRBD2 once TRBV19 TGTGCCAGTAGTCATGGACTAGGGAATTCGAATGAGCAGTTCTTC CASSHGLGNSNEQFF
TRBJ2-3 TRBD1 NA TRBV30 TGTGCCTGGAGAGGGGCCCCGGGACAGGGGACAGATACGCAGTATTTT CAWRGAPGQGTDTQYF
TRBJ2-1 TRBD1 NA TRBV2 TGTGCCAGCAGTACCACAGGGGGCGGAGAGCAGTTCTTC CASSTTGGGEQFF
TRBJ1-2 NA NA TRBV4-3 TGCGCCAGCAGCCAAGATTTAATTTCTAACTATGGCTACACCTTC CASSQDLISNYGYTF
TRBJ2-2 NA NA TRBV12-3/TRBV12-4 TGTGCCAGCAGCCAGACAGGCGGGGAGCTGTTTTTT CASSQTGGELFF
TRBJ2-3 TRBD1 NA TRBV19 TGTGCCAGTAGTATGGGCGCCGGGACAGGCACAGATACGCAGTATTTT CASSMGAGTGTDTQYF
TRBJ2-2 NA NA TRBV27 TGTGCCAGCAGTTCGGGGTCCGGGGAGCTGTTTTTT CASSSGSGELFF
TRBJ1-2 NA NA TRBV6-5 TGTGCCAGCAGGCCAAGGGGGACCTATGGCTACACCTTC CASRPRGTYGYTF
TRBJ1-3 TRBD1 NA TRBV6-5 TGTGCCAGCAGACGGACAGGGATTGGAAACACCATATATTTT CASRRTGIGNTIYF